This T cell receptor beta chain was profiled in a study of blood T cell repertoires in COVID-19. Study details: Specimens from acute and convalescent COVID-19 originated in the United States, Italy and Spain. The cDNA or gDNA used as material had been derived from T cells, B-cell-depleted T cells, or PBMCs.

This clone was seen once. Profiling relied on immunoSEQ multiplex PCR, and the TCRdb table lists in-frame clones only, not all of them. This table has around 420,000 clones, 70% to 90% appearing once. Recruits, aged about 18 to 100 years, lived in 25 or so US areas. Each participant's cohort was designated according to participant-reported clinical history. The sequenced material came from PBMCs or T cells enriched from blood (not recorded which). The source of this sequence is a woman aged 40 to 50 with acute COVID-19.

The CDR3 sequence: CATTGISSGNTIYF. CDR3 in DNA: TGTGCCACCACAGGGATTAGCTCTGGAAACACCATATATTTT. The chain is built from TRBV2 and TRBJ1-3; possibly TRBD1 for D (6 bases). CDR3 length equals 14 residues. Germline V gene sequence: CDR1 SNHLY, CDR2 FYNNEI. Trimming stripped 10 bases from V and 0 bases from J, with 13 bases between.